This TCR beta chain was sequenced in a study of T cells after yellow fever vaccination. General study findings and limits: Boosting was followed by the reappearance of most primary-vaccination clones (just under 97% CD4, about 88% CD8). Clonotype sharing between CD4 and CD8 compartments was small. Abundant clonotypes from the bulk population could contaminate FACS-sorted repertoires.

The TCR cDNA carried a universal primer site and UMIs from 5'RACE template switching. TCRdb independently ran MiXCR on the 5' RACE reads; one entry per CDR3 protein. The sample records over 110,000 distinct CDR3 sequences, around 7.7% being singletons. V lost 1 base, J lost 6 bases, and 16 bases lay in between. The V gene's germline CDR1 is LGHDT and CDR2 YNNKEL (reference sequence). The CDR3 length is 16 residues. This clonotype was detected many times. Its specificity is unknown. The sequence derives from a man aged 25 to 40 who received the YFV17D yellow fever vaccine. This material consisted of CD4+ T cells sorted from PBMCs, taken 5 days after the yellow fever booster vaccination. V is TRBV3-1 and J is TRBJ2-1; a weak D match, TRBD2 (5 bases). CDR3 protein: CASSQAPAVAINEQFF. CDR3 nucleotide sequence: TGTGCCAGCAGCCAAGCTCCAGCGGTGGCCATCAATGAGCAGTTCTTC.